This T cell receptor (beta chain) appears in the sequencing data of a study of blood T cell repertoires in COVID-19. This clone was detected once. Assay: immunoSEQ multiplex PCR; the TCRdb copy retains only in-frame clones and omits some. This sample has about 330,000 clones, with 86% found just once. Germline loops: CDR1 DFQATT, CDR2 SNEGSKA (reference sequence). This CDR3 is built from 13 residues. V was cut by 5 bases and J by 5 bases, with 16 bases left in between. This chain links TRBV20-1 with TRBJ2-7; possible D gene TRBD2, 6 bases. The sequenced material came from peripheral blood. The origin of this receptor is a woman between 50 and 59 years old with acute or convalescent COVID-19. CDR3: CSARGLAKNEQYF. The CDR3 DNA is TGCAGTGCTCGTGGGCTAGCGAAGAACGAGCAGTACTTC.